The clone carrying this TCR beta chain was found once. The CDR3 has 15 residues. Germline V gives CDR1 SGHDT, CDR2 YYEEEE. The V and J ends lost 4 bases and 4 bases, in that order; junction bases with no gene match: 8. Sequencing used immunoSEQ multiplex PCR; TCRdb keeps in-frame clones, though not all of them. The sample includes 200,000 to 300,000 clones, around 88% of them seen just once. The data were taken from a study of blood T cell repertoires in COVID-19. The receptor was isolated from a man between 25 and 39 years old with active or convalescent COVID-19. The sequencing sample was made of peripheral blood. V usage is TRBV5-6 and J usage is TRBJ2-1, with TRBD2 identical over 7 bases. The CDR3 is CASSRLAVRYNEQFF. The CDR3 bases are TGTGCCAGCAGCCGCCTAGCGGTCAGGTACAATGAGCAGTTCTTC.